The clone carrying this TCR beta chain was counted between two and nine times. Its antigen remains unknown. The CDR3 is made up of 15 amino acids. After removal of 7 bases from V and 5 bases from J, the junction contained 12 bases not matched to a gene. CDR1 and CDR2 from the germline V gene are LGHDT and YNNKEL (reference sequence). This entry belongs to a study of Graves' ophthalmopathy and Graves' hyperthyroidism. Across the study: Samples of peripheral blood were obtained at initial diagnosis, prior to treatment of any kind.

As the template, RNA transcripts were used to amplify TCR beta CDR3 regions. Scientists carried out first-round RT-PCR using HTBI primers and then a second-round multiplex PCR. A single record per CDR3 protein comes from TCRdb applying MiXCR to the multiplex PCR reads. The table records a few hundred thousand distinct CDR3 sequences, about 16% of them present only once. General study results and limits: Clonotypes were expanded in thyroid at above 0.001 frequency, and most also appeared in blood. The model's ophthalmopathy progression predictions had 55% to 71% sensitivity and less than 75% specificity.

The clonotype comes from a woman between 18 and 29 years old with stable Graves' hyperthyroidism. This chain links TRBV3-1 with TRBJ2-7; the match to TRBD2 covers 9 bases. The sequenced sample consisted of peripheral blood. The CDR3, as DNA: TGTGCCAGCACCACGAGGGCTAGCGGGGCTGACGAGCAGTACTTC. It specifies CASTTRASGADEQYF.